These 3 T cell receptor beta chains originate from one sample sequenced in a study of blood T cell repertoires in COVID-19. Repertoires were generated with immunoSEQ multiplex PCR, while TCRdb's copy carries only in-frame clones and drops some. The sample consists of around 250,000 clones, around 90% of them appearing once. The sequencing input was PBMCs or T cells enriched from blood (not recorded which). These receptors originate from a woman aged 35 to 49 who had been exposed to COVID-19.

CDR3 sequence (DNA): TGCAGCGCTTACAGGGTTAACGGGGAGCTGTTTTTT. It yields the protein CSAYRVNGELFF. The genes are TRBV29-1 and TRBJ2-2; TRBD1 is a possible D gene (6 bases). V shed 7 bases and J shed 7 bases, with 13 bases lying between them. In germline, CDR1 is SQVTM, CDR2 ANQGSEA. The CDR3 is 12 amino acids.

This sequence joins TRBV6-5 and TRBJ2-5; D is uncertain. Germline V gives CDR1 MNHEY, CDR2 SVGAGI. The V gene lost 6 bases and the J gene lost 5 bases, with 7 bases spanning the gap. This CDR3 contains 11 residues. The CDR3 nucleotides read TGTGCCAGCAGCCTATTGGAGACCCAGTACTTC. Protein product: CASSLLETQYF.

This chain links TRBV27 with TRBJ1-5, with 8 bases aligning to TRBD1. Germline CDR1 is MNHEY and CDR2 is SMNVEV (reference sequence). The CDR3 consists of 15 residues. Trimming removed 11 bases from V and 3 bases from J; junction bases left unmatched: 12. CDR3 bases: TGTGCCGTGACACAGGGGGGTCGGAACAATCAGCCCCAGCATTTT. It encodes CAVTQGGRNNQPQHF.